The 23 T cell receptor beta chains listed next were all sequenced from one sample in a study of blood T cell repertoires in COVID-19. Produced via immunoSEQ multiplex PCR; TCRdb's table is partial and in-frame only. Of 35,000 to 45,000 clones in the sample, roughly nine tenths were seen once. The specimen sequenced was peripheral blood. These receptors all stem from a human donor in a cohort sampled during active COVID-19.

This rearrangement joins TRBV12-5 to TRBJ1-4, with D perhaps matching TRBD1 (6 bases). This CDR3 has 15 residues. Per germline, CDR1 LGHNT and CDR2 FRNRAP. V dropped 6 bases and J dropped 3 bases, with 14 bases sitting between them. The CDR3 protein is CASGKKQGANEKLFF. CDR3 nucleotide sequence: TGTGCTAGTGGCAAGAAACAGGGAGCTAATGAAAAACTGTTTTTT.

The rearrangement uses TRBV6-5 and TRBJ2-7; D is undetermined. The V and J ends lost 0 bases and 3 bases respectively, with 12 bases between them. CDR3 length: 15 residues. The germline V gene has CDR1 MNHEY and CDR2 SVGAGI. The CDR3 region has the DNA TGTGCCAGCAGTTACTCGGAGAGACCGAACTACGAGCAGTACTTC. Its protein product is CASSYSERPNYEQYF.

The rearrangement uses TRBV29-1 and TRBJ2-1; no reliable D call. CDR1 and CDR2 from the germline V gene are SQVTM and ANQGSEA. Trimming removed 1 base at V and 7 bases at J, with 8 bases between. This CDR3 contains 12 residues. This CDR3 is CSVEGVGNEQFF. In DNA, the CDR3 is TGCAGCGTTGAAGGTGTCGGTAATGAGCAGTTCTTC.

The V call is TRBV10-3, the J call TRBJ1-2, with 8 bases identical to TRBD1. The V gene end was trimmed by 4 bases and the J gene end by 1 base; junction bases not matched to a gene: 11. The CDR3 consists of 17 residues. Looked up from germline, CDR1 is ENHRY and CDR2 is SYGVKD. DNA for the CDR3: TGTGCCATCAGTGCCGAAGCAGGGGGCGACCTTAACTATGGCTACACCTTC. Protein sequence: CAISAEAGGDLNYGYTF.

The J gene is TRBJ2-3, the V gene TRBV5-1; a weak D match, TRBD2 (5 bases). V was clipped by 7 bases and J by 1 base, with 16 bases between them. The length of the CDR3 is 15 residues. Germline CDR1 and CDR2: SGHRS and YFSETQ. Here the CDR3 DNA reads TGCGCCAGCCAGTGGAGCCAGCGGCGCACAGATACGCAGTATTTT. Encoded protein: CASQWSQRRTDTQYF.

This clone was observed once. This rearrangement joins TRBV11-1 to TRBJ2-1; TRBD2 matches 10 bases. CDR3 length: 15 amino acids. Germline V gene sequence: CDR1 SGHAT, CDR2 FQDESV (reference sequence). The J segment lost 8 bases and the V segment lost 3 bases, leaving 7 bases of the junction unmatched. The CDR3 DNA reads TGTGCCAGCAGCTTTAACAAGCGGGAGGGAGATGAGCAGTTCTTC. Amino acids: CASSFNKREGDEQFF.

The chain couples TRBV5-1 to TRBJ2-7; the match to TRBD1 covers 7 bases. In germline, CDR1 is SGHRS, CDR2 YFSETQ. The CDR3 sequence is 14 residues long. Trimming at V came to 3 bases and at J to 7 bases, leaving 10 bases not matched to a gene. The DNA of the CDR3 is TGCGCCAGCAGCTCCCTTGACAGGGCCCAAGAGCAGTACTTC. Its translation: CASSSLDRAQEQYF.

The chain joins TRBV6-5 to TRBJ2-3; tentative D call: TRBD2 (6 bases). Germline CDR1 MNHEY, CDR2 SVGAGI. The V end lost 8 bases, the J end lost 0 bases, and 9 bases lay between the germline ends. The CDR3 totals 13 residues. The CDR3: CASRLASTDTQYF. CDR3 in DNA: TGTGCCAGCCGGCTAGCGAGCACAGATACGCAGTATTTT.

The rearrangement joins TRBV11-2 to TRBJ1-1; D is unresolved. V lost 5 bases to trimming and J lost 11 bases, with 18 bases between them. Germline CDR1 and CDR2: SGHAT and FQNNGV. CDR3 length equals 13 residues. The DNA for the CDR3 is TGTGCCAGCAGCAAATCCGGGATTCCGGCGGCTTTCTTT. It specifies CASSKSGIPAAFF. Filled out from reference TRBV11-2 and TRBJ1-1, the complete variable domain reads EAGVAQSPRYKIIEKRQSVAFWCNPISGHATLYWYQQILGQGPKLLIQFQNNGVVDDSQLPKDRFSAERLKGVDSTLKIQPAKLEDSAVYLCASSKSGIPAAFFGQGTRLTVV.

The chain joins TRBV10-3 to TRBJ1-6, with TRBD1 identical over 9 bases. Germline trimming cut 6 bases from V and 8 bases from J; bases unmatched to any gene: 11. The CDR3 loop spans 16 amino acids. The germline CDR1 and CDR2 sequences are ENHRY and SYGVKD. In nucleotides, the CDR3 is TGTGCCATCAGCGCAGGGCAGGGACAGGGCTATTCACCCCTCCACTTT. It is translated as CAISAGQGQGYSPLHF.

This sequence joins TRBV6-5 and TRBJ1-3, with a weak D call TRBD1 (6 bases). The CDR3 length is 13 residues. V was clipped by 6 bases and J by 4 bases, with 10 bases between them. The germline CDR1 and CDR2 sequences are MNHEY and SVGAGI. The CDR3 here is CASRTGGGNTIYF. CDR3 DNA sequence: TGTGCCAGCAGGACAGGTGGCGGAAACACCATATATTTT.

This chain links TRBV4-1 with TRBJ2-3; 8 bases agree with TRBD2. V trimming: 3 bases; J trimming: 2 bases; junction bases outside the gene matches: 10. The germline V gene has CDR1 MGHRA and CDR2 YSYEKL. The CDR3 contains 17 residues. The CDR3 sequence is CASSHPHERGNTDTQYF. CDR3 in DNA: TGCGCCAGCAGCCATCCCCATGAGCGGGGGAACACAGATACGCAGTATTTT.

The gene calls are TRBV7-6 and TRBJ2-7, with D uncertain. Germline values: CDR1 SGHVS, CDR2 FNYEAQ. Trimming left V 0 bases short and J 6 bases short, with 12 bases between. This CDR3 contains 14 residues. The CDR3 reads CASSLANVPGEQYF. The CDR3 DNA reads TGTGCCAGCAGCTTAGCGAATGTCCCCGGCGAGCAGTACTTC.

Note on this clone: Germline is not matched at one junction end, which may reflect a read error. The chain recombines TRBV10-1 with TRBJ2-2; the D gene is possibly TRBD2 (6 bases). The germline gives CDR1 WNHNN, CDR2 SYGVQD (reference sequence). CDR3 length: 14 residues. The CDR3 region has the DNA TGCGCCAGCTCCCGGGGGACGAAGACCGGGGAGCTGTTTTTT. Translation gives CASSRGTKTGELFF.

This clone was seen only a few times. This rearrangement joins TRBV29-1 to TRBJ1-1; D is possibly TRBD1 (5 bases). The CDR3 length is 13 residues. Per the germline V gene, CDR1 is SQVTM and CDR2 is ANQGSEA. V lost 5 bases and J lost 2, with 12 bases in between. The CDR3 DNA follows: TGCAGCGTTCTGACAGTCGACAACACTGAAGCTTTCTTT. This encodes CSVLTVDNTEAFF.

The chain employs TRBV18 and TRBJ2-2; 10 bases agree with TRBD1. Germline-derived CDR1 and CDR2 are KGHSH and LQKENI. V shed 0 bases, J shed 6 bases, and the junction held 7 bases outside the gene matches. The CDR3 has 17 residues. The CDR3 DNA follows: TGTGCCAGCTCACCACCCTTCGGGACAGGGGTTCCCGGGGAGCTGTTTTTT. This translates into CASSPPFGTGVPGELFF.

The chain couples TRBV15 to TRBJ2-3; TRBD1 is a possible D gene (5 bases). Trimming stripped 1 base from V and 2 bases from J, with 10 bases between. Germline lookup yields CDR1 LNHNV and CDR2 YYDKDF (reference sequence). The CDR3 sequence is 15 residues long. This CDR3 reads CATSRGAGPTDTQYF. CDR3 coding DNA: TGTGCCACCAGCAGAGGGGCAGGGCCCACAGATACGCAGTATTTT.

V is TRBV18 and J is TRBJ2-3, with D perhaps matching TRBD2 (5 bases). The CDR3 covers 14 residues. The V gene's germline CDR1 is KGHSH and CDR2 LQKENI. The V end lost 3 bases, the J end lost 3 bases, and 10 bases lay between the germline ends. CDR3 protein: CASSPRPGTDTQYF. The CDR3 DNA is TGTGCCAGCTCACCTCGTCCGGGGACAGATACGCAGTATTTT.

This rearrangement joins TRBV11-2 to TRBJ2-1; D may be TRBD2 (6 bases). CDR3 length equals 17 residues. Germline lookup yields CDR1 SGHAT and CDR2 FQNNGV. V lost 5 bases, J lost 1 base, and 18 bases lay in between. The CDR3 DNA reads as TGTGCCAGCAGCCGATCTGGAGCGGGCCTTTCCTACAATGAGCAGTTCTTC. This gives the protein CASSRSGAGLSYNEQFF.

The V call is TRBV18, the J call TRBJ1-1, with D hard to call. Trimming removed 5 bases from V and 0 bases from J, with 13 bases in between. The germline V gene encodes CDR1 KGHSH and CDR2 LQKENI. This CDR3 spans 15 amino acids. CDR3 amino acids: CASSGTRILNTEAFF. CDR3 DNA sequence: TGTGCCAGCTCAGGTACGCGGATATTGAACACTGAAGCTTTCTTT.

The rearrangement joins TRBV7-9 to TRBJ1-3; a possible D gene is TRBD1 (6 bases). The CDR3 is made up of 14 amino acids. Germline V lookup: CDR1 SEHNR, CDR2 FQNEAQ (reference sequence). The germline V and J ends were trimmed by 5 bases and 1 base, with 9 bases remaining between them. The CDR3 DNA reads TGTGCCAGCAGCCCCACAGGGTCTGGAAACACCATATATTTT. This encodes CASSPTGSGNTIYF.

This clone was observed once. This chain joins TRBV6-5 and TRBJ1-2, with D perhaps matching TRBD1 (5 bases). Trimming stripped 5 bases from V and 8 bases from J, with 15 bases between. CDR1 and CDR2 from the germline V gene are MNHEY and SVGAGI. The CDR3 has 13 residues. CDR3 sequence reads: CASSIQVPRGYTF. The CDR3 DNA reads as TGTGCCAGCAGTATACAGGTACCAAGGGGCTACACCTTC.

The genes are TRBV7-8 and TRBJ2-1; tentatively, D is TRBD2 (6 bases). V was clipped by 5 bases and J by 6 bases, with 17 bases between them. Germline V gives CDR1 SGHVS, CDR2 FQNEAQ. The CDR3 is made up of 15 amino acids. DNA of the CDR3: TGTGCCAGCAGCATTGCTCGGGAGCCTCTCAATGAGCAGTTCTTC. Encoded protein: CASSIAREPLNEQFF.